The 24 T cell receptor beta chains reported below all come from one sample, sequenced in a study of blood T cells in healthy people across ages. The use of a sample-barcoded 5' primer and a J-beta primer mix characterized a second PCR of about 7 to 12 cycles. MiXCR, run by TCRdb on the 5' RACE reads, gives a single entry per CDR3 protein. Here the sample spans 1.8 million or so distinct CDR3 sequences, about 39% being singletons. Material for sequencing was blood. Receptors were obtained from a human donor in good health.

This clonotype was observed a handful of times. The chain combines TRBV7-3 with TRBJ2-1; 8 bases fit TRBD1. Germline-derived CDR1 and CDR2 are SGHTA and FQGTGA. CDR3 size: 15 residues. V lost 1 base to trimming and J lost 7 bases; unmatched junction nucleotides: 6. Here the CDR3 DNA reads TGTGCCAGCAGCTTAAGTGGGACAGGTAGGAATGAGCAGTTCTTC. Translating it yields CASSLSGTGRNEQFF.

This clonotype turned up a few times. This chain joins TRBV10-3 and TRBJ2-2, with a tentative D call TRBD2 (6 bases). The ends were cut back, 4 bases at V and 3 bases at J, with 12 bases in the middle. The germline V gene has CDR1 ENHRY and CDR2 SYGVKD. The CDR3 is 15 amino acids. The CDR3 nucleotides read TGTGCCATCAGTGTCGGAGCGGGTGACACCGGGGAGCTGTTTTTT. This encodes CAISVGAGDTGELFF.

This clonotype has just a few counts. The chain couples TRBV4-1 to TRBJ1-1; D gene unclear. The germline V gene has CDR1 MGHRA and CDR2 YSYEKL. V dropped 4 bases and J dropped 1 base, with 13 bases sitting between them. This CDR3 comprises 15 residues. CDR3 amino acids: CASSRGTRTNTEAFF. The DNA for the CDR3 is TGCGCCAGCAGCCGAGGAACACGAACGAACACTGAAGCTTTCTTT.

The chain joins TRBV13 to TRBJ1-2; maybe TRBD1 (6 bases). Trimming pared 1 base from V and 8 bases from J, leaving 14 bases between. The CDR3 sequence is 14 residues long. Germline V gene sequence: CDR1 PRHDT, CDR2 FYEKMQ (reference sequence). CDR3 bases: TGTGCCAGCAGCTTAGCGGCAGGGGCAAGGGGCTACACCTTC. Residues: CASSLAAGARGYTF.

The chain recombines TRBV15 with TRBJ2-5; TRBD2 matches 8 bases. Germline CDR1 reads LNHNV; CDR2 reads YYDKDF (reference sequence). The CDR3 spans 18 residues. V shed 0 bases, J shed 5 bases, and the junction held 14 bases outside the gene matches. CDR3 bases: TGTGCCACCAGCAGAGATACCCTTAGCGGGACACTGAGGGAGACCCAGTACTTC. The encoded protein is CATSRDTLSGTLRETQYF.

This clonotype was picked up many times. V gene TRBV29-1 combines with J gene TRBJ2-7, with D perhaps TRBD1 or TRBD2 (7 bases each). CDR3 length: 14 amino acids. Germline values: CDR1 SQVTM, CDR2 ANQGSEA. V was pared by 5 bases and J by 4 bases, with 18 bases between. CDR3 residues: CSVNSQGRGYEQYF. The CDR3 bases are TGCAGCGTTAACTCACAGGGGAGGGGATACGAGCAGTACTTC.

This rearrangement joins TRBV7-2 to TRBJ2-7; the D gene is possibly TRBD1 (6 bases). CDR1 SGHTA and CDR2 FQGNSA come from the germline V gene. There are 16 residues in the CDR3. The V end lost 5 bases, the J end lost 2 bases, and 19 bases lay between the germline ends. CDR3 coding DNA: TGTGCCAGCAGCCCATGGCAGGGGTTAACGACCTACGAGCAGTACTTC. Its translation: CASSPWQGLTTYEQYF. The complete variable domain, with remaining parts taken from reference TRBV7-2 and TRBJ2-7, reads GAGVSQSPSNKVTEKGKDVELRCDPISGHTALYWYRQSLGQGLEFLIYFQGNSAPDKSGLPSDRFSAERTGGSVSTLTIQRTQQEDSAVYLCASSPWQGLTTYEQYFGPGTRLTVT.

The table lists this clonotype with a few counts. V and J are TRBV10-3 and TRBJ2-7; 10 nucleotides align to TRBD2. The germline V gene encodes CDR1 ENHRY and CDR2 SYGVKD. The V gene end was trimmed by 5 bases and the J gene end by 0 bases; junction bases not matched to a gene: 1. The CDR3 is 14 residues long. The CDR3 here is CAISTSGDSYEQYF. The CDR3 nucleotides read TGTGCCATCAGTACTAGCGGGGACTCCTACGAGCAGTACTTC.

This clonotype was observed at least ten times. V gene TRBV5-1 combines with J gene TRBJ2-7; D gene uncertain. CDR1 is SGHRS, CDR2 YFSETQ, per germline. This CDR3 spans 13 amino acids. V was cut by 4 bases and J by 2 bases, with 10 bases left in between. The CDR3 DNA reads TGCGCCAGCAGCGTTGGTTTTGCCTACGAGCAGTACTTC. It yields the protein CASSVGFAYEQYF. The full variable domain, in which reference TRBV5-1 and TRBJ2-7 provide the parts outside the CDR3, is KAGVTQTPRYLIKTRGQQVTLSCSPISGHRSVSWYQQTPGQGLQFLFEYFSETQRNKGNFPGRFSGRQFSNSRSEMNVSTLELGDSALYLCASSVGFAYEQYFGPGTRLTVT.

In DNA, the CDR3 is TGTGCCAGCAGAATTACAGGGTCAGCTAATGAGCAGTACTTC. Protein sequence: CASRITGSANEQYF. V usage is TRBV27 and J usage is TRBJ2-7; possibly TRBD1 for D (6 bases). V dropped 6 bases and J dropped 7 bases, with 19 bases sitting between them. The V gene's germline CDR1 is MNHEY and CDR2 SMNVEV (reference sequence). The CDR3 covers 14 residues.

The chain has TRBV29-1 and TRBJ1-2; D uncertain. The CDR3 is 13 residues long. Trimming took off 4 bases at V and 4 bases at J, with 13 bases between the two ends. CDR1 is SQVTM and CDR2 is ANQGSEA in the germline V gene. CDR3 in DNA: TGCAGCGTTGTTATGTCAGGAGTCTATGGCTACACCTTC. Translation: CSVVMSGVYGYTF.

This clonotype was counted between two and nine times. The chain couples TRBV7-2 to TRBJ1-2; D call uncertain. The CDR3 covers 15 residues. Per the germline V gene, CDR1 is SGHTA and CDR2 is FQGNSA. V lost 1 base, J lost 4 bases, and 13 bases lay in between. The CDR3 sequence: CASSLEAAYSYGYTF. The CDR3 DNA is TGTGCCAGCAGCTTAGAGGCAGCATACTCCTATGGCTACACCTTC.

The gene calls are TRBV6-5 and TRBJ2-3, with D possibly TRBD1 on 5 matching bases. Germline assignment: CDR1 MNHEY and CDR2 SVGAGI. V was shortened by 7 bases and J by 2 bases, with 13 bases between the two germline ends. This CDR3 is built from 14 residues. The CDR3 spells CASTGGHLTDTQYF. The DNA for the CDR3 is TGTGCCAGCACAGGCGGACATCTCACAGATACGCAGTATTTT.

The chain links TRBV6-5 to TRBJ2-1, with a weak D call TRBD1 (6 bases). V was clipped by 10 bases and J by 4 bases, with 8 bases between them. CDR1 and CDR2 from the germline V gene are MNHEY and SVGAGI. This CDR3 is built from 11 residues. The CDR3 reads CATGQYNEQFF. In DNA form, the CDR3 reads TGTGCCACCGGACAGTACAATGAGCAGTTCTTC.

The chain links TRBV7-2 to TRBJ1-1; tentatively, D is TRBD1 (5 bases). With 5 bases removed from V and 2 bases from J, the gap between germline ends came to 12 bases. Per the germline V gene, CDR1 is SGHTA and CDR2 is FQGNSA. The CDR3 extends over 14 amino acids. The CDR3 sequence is CASSMYRTNTEAFF. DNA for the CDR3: TGTGCCAGCAGCATGTACAGGACAAACACTGAAGCTTTCTTT.

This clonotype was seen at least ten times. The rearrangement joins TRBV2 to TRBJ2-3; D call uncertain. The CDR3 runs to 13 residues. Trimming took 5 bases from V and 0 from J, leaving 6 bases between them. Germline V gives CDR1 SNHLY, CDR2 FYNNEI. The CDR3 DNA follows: TGTGCCAGCAGTCCGGACAGCACAGATACGCAGTATTTT. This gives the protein CASSPDSTDTQYF. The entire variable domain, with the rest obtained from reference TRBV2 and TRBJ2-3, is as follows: EPEVTQTPSHQVTQMGQEVILRCVPISNHLYFYWYRQILGQKVEFLVSFYNNEISEKSEIFDDQFSVERPDGSNFTLKIRSTKLEDSAMYFCASSPDSTDTQYFGPGTRLTVL.

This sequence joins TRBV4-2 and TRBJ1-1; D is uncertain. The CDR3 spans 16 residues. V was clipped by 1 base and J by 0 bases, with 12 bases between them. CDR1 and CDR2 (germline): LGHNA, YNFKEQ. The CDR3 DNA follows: TGTGCCAGCAGCCAAGGACCGAGGGAAATGAACACTGAAGCTTTCTTT. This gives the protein CASSQGPREMNTEAFF.

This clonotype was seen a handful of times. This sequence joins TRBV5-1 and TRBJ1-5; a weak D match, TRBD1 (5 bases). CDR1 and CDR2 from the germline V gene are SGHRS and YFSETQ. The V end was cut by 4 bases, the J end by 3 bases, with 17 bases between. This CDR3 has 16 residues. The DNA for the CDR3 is TGCGCCAGCAGCCCCACGGGGGGTGGTCTCAATCAGCCCCAGCATTTT. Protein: CASSPTGGGLNQPQHF.

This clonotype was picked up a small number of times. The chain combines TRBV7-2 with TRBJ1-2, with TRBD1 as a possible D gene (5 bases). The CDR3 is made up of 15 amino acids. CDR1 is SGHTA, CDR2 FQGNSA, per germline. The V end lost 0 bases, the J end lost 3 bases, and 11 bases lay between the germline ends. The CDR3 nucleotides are TGTGCCAGCAGCTTAGCGGCAGGGAAGGACTATGGCTACACCTTC. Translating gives CASSLAAGKDYGYTF.

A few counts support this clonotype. The CDR3 is CASSRNPGSPLHF. The CDR3 DNA reads as TGTGCCAGCAGCCGAAACCCGGGTTCACCCCTCCACTTT. The chain joins TRBV7-2 to TRBJ1-6; D is uncertain. In germline, CDR1 is SGHTA, CDR2 FQGNSA. The V end lost 5 bases, the J end lost 9 bases, and 11 bases lay between the germline ends. This CDR3 has 13 residues.

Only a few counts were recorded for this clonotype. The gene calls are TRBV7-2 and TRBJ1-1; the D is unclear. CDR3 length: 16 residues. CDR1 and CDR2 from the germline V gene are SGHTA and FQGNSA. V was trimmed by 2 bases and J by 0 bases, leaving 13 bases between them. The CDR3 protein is CASSLRVGAMNTEAFF. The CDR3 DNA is TGTGCCAGCAGCTTACGGGTAGGCGCTATGAACACTGAAGCTTTCTTT.

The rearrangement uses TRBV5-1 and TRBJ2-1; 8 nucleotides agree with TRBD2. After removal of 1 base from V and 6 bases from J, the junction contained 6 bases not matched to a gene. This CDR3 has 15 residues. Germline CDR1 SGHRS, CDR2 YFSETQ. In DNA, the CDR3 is TGCGCCAGCAGCTTGTTGAGCGGGGGTACCAATGAGCAGTTCTTC. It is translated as CASSLLSGGTNEQFF.

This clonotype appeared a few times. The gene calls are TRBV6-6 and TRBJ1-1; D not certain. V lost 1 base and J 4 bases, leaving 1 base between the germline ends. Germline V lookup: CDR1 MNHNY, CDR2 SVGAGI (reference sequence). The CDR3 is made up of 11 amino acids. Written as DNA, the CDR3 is TGTGCCAGCAGTTACTTCACTGAAGCTTTCTTT. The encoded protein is CASSYFTEAFF.

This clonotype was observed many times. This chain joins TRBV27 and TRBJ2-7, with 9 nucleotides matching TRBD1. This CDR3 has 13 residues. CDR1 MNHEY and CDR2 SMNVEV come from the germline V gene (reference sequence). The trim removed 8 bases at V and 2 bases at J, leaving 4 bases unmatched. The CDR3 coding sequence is TGTGCCAGCTGGACAGGGGATGCCTACGAGCAGTACTTC. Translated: CASWTGDAYEQYF.